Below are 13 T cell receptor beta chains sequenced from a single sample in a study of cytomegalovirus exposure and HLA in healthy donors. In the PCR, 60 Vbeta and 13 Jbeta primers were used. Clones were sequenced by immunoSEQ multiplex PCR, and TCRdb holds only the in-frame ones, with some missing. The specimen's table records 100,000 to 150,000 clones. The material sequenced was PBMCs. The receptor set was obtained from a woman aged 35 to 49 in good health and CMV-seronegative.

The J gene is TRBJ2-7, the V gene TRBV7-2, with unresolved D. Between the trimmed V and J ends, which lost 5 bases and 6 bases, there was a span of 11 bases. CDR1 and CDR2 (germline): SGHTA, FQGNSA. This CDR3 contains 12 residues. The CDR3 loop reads CASSELRFEQYF. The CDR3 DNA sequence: TGTGCCAGCAGCGAACTAAGGTTCGAGCAGTACTTC.

The CDR3 loop reads CASSAGLAGETQYF. The CDR3 DNA sequence: TGCGCCAGCAGCGCGGGACTAGCAGGGGAGACCCAGTACTTC. The J gene is TRBJ2-5, the V gene TRBV5-1, with TRBD2 matching 9 bases. The V and J ends lost 4 bases and 5 bases, in that order; junction bases with no gene match: 6. This CDR3 is 14 amino acids long. Germline CDR1 is SGHRS and CDR2 is YFSETQ.

In DNA form, the CDR3 reads TGTGCCAGCTCACCTCCCCGCTCTGGGGCCAACGTCCTGACTTTC. It encodes CASSPPRSGANVLTF. The V call is TRBV18, the J call TRBJ2-6; D call uncertain. This CDR3 region has 15 residues. Looked up from germline, CDR1 is KGHSH and CDR2 is LQKENI. The V gene lost 3 bases and the J gene lost 0 bases, with 6 bases spanning the gap.

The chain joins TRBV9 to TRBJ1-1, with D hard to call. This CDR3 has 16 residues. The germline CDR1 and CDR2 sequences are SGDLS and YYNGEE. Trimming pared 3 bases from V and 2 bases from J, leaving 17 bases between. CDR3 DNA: TGTGCCAGCAGCGCTTCTCCTGGCGGCAAAAACACTGAAGCTTTCTTT. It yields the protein CASSASPGGKNTEAFF.

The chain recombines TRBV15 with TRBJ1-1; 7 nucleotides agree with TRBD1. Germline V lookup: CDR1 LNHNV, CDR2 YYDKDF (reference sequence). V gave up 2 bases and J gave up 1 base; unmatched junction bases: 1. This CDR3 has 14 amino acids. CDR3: CATSRRGPNTEAFF. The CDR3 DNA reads TGTGCCACCAGCAGAAGGGGGCCGAACACTGAAGCTTTCTTT. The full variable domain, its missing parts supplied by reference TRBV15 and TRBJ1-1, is DAMVIQNPRYQVTQFGKPVTLSCSQTLNHNVMYWYQQKSSQAPKLLFHYYDKDFNNEADTPDNFQSRRPNTSFCFLDIRSPGLGDTAMYLCATSRRGPNTEAFFGQGTRLTVV.

This CDR3 reads CASSLEEYNEQFF. In DNA form, the CDR3 reads TGTGCCAGCAGCTTAGAAGAGTACAATGAGCAGTTCTTC. The chain links TRBV7-9 to TRBJ2-1; unclear D gene. The V gene lost 1 base and the J gene lost 4 bases, with 5 bases spanning the gap. The CDR3 spans 13 residues. Per the germline V gene, CDR1 is SEHNR and CDR2 is FQNEAQ (reference sequence). Combining the CDR3 with reference TRBV7-9 and TRBJ2-1 gives the whole variable domain DTGVSQNPRHKITKRGQNVTFRCDPISEHNRLYWYRQTLGQGPEFLTYFQNEAQLEKSRLLSDRFSAERPKGSFSTLEIQRTEQGDSAMYLCASSLEEYNEQFFGPGTRLTVL.

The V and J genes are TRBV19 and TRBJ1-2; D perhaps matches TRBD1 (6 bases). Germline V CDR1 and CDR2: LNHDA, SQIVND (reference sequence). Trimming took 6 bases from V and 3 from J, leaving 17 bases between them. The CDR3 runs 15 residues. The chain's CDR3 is CASSQGTDSYYGYTF. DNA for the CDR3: TGTGCCAGTAGCCAGGGGACGGACTCCTACTATGGCTACACCTTC.

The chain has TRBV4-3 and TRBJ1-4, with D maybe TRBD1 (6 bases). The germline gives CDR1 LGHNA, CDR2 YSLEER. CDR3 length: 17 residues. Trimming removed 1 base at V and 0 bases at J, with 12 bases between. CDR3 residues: CASSQVLRGATNEKLFF. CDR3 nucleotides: TGCGCCAGCAGCCAAGTACTCAGGGGTGCAACTAATGAAAAACTGTTTTTT.

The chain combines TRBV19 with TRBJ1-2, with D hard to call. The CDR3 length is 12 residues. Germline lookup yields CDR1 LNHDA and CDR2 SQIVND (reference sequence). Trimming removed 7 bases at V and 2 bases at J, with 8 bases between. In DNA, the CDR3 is TGTGCCAGTACGACGGGAAACTATGGCTACACCTTC. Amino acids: CASTTGNYGYTF.

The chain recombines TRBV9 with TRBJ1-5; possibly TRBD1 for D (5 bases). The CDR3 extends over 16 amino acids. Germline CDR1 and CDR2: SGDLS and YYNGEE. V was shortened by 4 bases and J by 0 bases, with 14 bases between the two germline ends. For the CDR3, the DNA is TGTGCCAGCAGCCCCGGTGTAGGGGCTAGCAATCAGCCCCAGCATTTT. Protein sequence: CASSPGVGASNQPQHF. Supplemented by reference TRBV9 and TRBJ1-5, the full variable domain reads DSGVTQTPKHLITATGQRVTLRCSPRSGDLSVYWYQQSLDQGLQFLIQYYNGEERAKGNILERFSAQQFPDLHSELNLSSLELGDSALYFCASSPGVGASNQPQHFGDGTRLSIL.

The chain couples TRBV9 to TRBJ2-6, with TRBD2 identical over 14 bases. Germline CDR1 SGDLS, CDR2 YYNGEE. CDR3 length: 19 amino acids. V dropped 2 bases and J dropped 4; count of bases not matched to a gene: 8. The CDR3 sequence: CASSVRLAGGPAGANVLTF. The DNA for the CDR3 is TGTGCCAGCAGCGTCCGACTAGCGGGGGGGCCGGCGGGGGCCAACGTCCTGACTTTC.

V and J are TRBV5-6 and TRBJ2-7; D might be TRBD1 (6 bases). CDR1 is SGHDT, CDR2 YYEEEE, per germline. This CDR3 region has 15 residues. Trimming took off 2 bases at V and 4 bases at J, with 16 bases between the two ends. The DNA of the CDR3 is TGTGCCAGCAGCTTCCCCAAAGGACAGCTTTACGAGCAGTACTTC. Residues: CASSFPKGQLYEQYF.

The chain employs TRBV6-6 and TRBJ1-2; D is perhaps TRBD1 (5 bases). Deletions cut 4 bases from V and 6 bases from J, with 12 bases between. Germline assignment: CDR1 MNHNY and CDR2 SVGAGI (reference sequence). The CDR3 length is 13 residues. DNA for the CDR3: TGTGCCAGCAGTTTCTCACCCAGGGATGGCTACACCTTC. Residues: CASSFSPRDGYTF.